Each of the 3 T cell receptor beta chains below was sequenced from the same sample in a study of cytomegalovirus exposure and HLA in healthy donors (dated by TCRdb to 2016 to 2017). The method behind the library was the immunoSEQ multiplex PCR assay. A mixture of 60 forward primers for TCR Vbeta segments and 13 reverse primers for TCR Jbeta segments was used in the multiplex PCR. Imported from immuneACCESS, the table was reduced by TCRdb to in-frame sequences with V and J called. These copies leave out some clones; in studies compared against another copy, an unresolved V gene accounts for under half, and the cause of the remainder is not known. The table for this sample lists under 200,000 clones; roughly 73% of them were counted only once. Roughly 1.9% of the sample is in the top ten clones. Sequenced sample: PBMCs. The source is a woman younger than 45 in good health and CMV-seronegative.

This sequence joins TRBV6-6 and TRBJ2-2, with 7 bases fitting TRBD2. CDR3 size: 14 residues. The germline gives CDR1 MNHNY, CDR2 SVGAGI (reference sequence). V lost 5 bases to trimming and J lost 7 bases; unmatched junction nucleotides: 7. The CDR3 loop reads CASSTGLGGGELFF. In nucleotides, the CDR3 is TGTGCCAGCAGTACTGGACTAGGCGGCGGGGAGCTGTTTTTT.

The gene calls are TRBV2 and TRBJ1-4; D might be TRBD1 (5 bases). Germline V gene lookup returns CDR1 SNHLY and CDR2 FYNNEI. Trimming took 7 bases from V and 6 from J, leaving 9 bases between them. The CDR3 consists of 12 residues. DNA of the CDR3: TGTGCCAGCACAGGGATGTATGAAAAACTGTTTTTT. It encodes CASTGMYEKLFF.

This rearrangement joins TRBV25-1 to TRBJ2-3, with TRBD2 identical over 8 bases. The CDR3 has 15 amino acids. CDR1 and CDR2 (germline): MGHDK, SYGVNS. V lost 4 bases and J lost 4; bases outside the gene matches: 7. CDR3 protein: CASSGAGAGPDTQYF. Here the CDR3 DNA reads TGTGCCAGCAGTGGAGCGGGAGCAGGGCCAGATACGCAGTATTTT.